This T cell receptor (beta chain) was sequenced during a study of cytomegalovirus exposure and HLA in healthy donors. Study-level points and caveats: Whilst most TCR sequences proved rare, a subset of public TCRs occurred across many donors. Later analysis placed DRB1 highest and HLA-C lowest in TCR association rates, which differed by HLA locus. A later analysis associated 15,000 to 20,000 TCR beta sequences with HLA alleles at a 0.05 false discovery rate.

A multiplex PCR was run with 60 Vbeta primers and 13 Jbeta primers. TCRdb's copy holds only in-frame clones and misses some; the assay was immunoSEQ multiplex PCR. The repertoire consists of 130,000 to 150,000 clones, with 73% occurring once and the leading ten covering 1% to 1.5%. The germline V gene encodes CDR1 SGHTS and CDR2 YDEGEE. V lost 4 bases and J lost 8, with 9 bases in between. This CDR3 is built from 11 residues. In regard to this clone: Its antigen is not identified.

The chain joins TRBV5-8 to TRBJ1-2; no reliable D call. The sample consisted of PBMCs. The receptor comes from a middle-aged woman in good health and CMV-seronegative. The CDR3 DNA reads TGTGCCAGCAGCGGACTCTGGGGCTACACCTTC. Residues: CASSGLWGYTF. Together with reference TRBV5-8 and TRBJ1-2, the CDR3 gives the full variable domain: EAGVTQSPTHLIKTRGQQATLRCSPISGHTSVYWYQQALGLGLQFLLWYDEGEERNRGNFPPRFSGRQFPNYSSELNVNALELEDSALYLCASSGLWGYTFGSGTRLTVV.